The rows below give T cell receptor beta chains drawn from one sample of a study of response to subunit inactivated influenza vaccine. TCRdb ran MiXCR on the RT-PCR reads and lists one entry per CDR3 protein. The sample includes more than 600,000 distinct CDR3 sequences, roughly 20% seen only once; the top ten take about a tenth. The input for sequencing was PBMCs from blood, taken 5 days after vaccination. The receptors here all came from a middle-aged man who received an inactivated influenza vaccine. The CDR3 runs from the conserved cysteine through the conserved F or W. D genes are given only for firm matches. The size of a clone is reported for some rows only, either as once, few or many, or as a class for expanded clones.

v_call	j_call	clone_size	d_call	cdr3_nt	cdr3_aa
TRBV20-1	TRBJ1-5	few	TRBD1	TGCAGTGCAGGACAGGGGATGAATCAGCCCCAGCATTTT	CSAGQGMNQPQHF
TRBV15	TRBJ2-1	few	TRBD2	TGTGCCACCAGCAGTCAGATCGGGACTAGCGGGCTAAAAATGTGGGGTGAGCAGTTCTTC	CATSSQIGTSGLKMWGEQFF
TRBV5-1	TRBJ2-5	-	-	TGCGCCAGCAGCTTGGGCGACAAGGTCTACGAGACCCAGTACTTC	CASSLGDKVYETQYF
TRBV10-3	TRBJ2-1	many	TRBD1	TGTGCCATCAGCCCAACAGGGGGCAATGAGCAGTTCTTC	CAISPTGGNEQFF
TRBV20-1	TRBJ2-1	-	-	TGCAGTGCTGGAGATAGAAGGGGGTTTACCGATGAGCAGTTCTTC	CSAGDRRGFTDEQFF
TRBV20-1	TRBJ2-3	few	TRBD1	TGCAGTGGAAGACAGGGGACCGCAGATACGCAGTATTTT	CSGRQGTADTQYF
TRBV5-1	TRBJ2-5	few	-	TGTGCCAGCAGCTTAGATGGGACCCAGTACTTC	CASSLDGTQYF
TRBV6-2/TRBV6-3	TRBJ1-1	-	-	TGTGCCACTCATCGGGGGGCGGCCACTGAAGCTTTCTTT	CATHRGAATEAFF
TRBV7-2	TRBJ2-7	-	TRBD1	TGTGCCAGCAGCGTACCGACAGGGTACGAGCAGTACTTC	CASSVPTGYEQYF
TRBV20-1	TRBJ2-5	many	-	TGCAGTGTTCTGTACAGTGGCGACGAGACCCAGTACTTC	CSVLYSGDETQYF
TRBV7-2	TRBJ2-1	many	-	TGTGCCAGCAGCTTAAGTGTTACGGGGCAGTACAATGAGCAGTTCTTC	CASSLSVTGQYNEQFF
TRBV20-1	TRBJ2-7	few	TRBD1	TGCAGTGCATGGGACAGGGTCAGTCTGGACGAGCAGTACTTC	CSAWDRVSLDEQYF
TRBV5-1	TRBJ2-7	few	TRBD2	TGCGCCAGCAGCTCCACTAGCGGGGGACCCTACGAGCAGTACTTC	CASSSTSGGPYEQYF
TRBV9	TRBJ2-3	-	-	TGTGCCAGCAGCGTAGAGGTTGGTAGCACAGATACGCAGTATTTT	CASSVEVGSTDTQYF
TRBV20-1	TRBJ2-1	-	-	TGCAGTGCACAAAGGACCACCGGCGATGAGCAGTTCTTC	CSAQRTTGDEQFF
TRBV28	TRBJ2-5	-	-	TGTGCCAGCAGTTTATCAGGGGGGCTGCGAGAGACCCAGTACTTC	CASSLSGGLRETQYF
TRBV7-2	TRBJ2-7	many	-	TGTGCCAGCAGCTTAGGGCCCGGGGGCTACGAGCAGTACTTC	CASSLGPGGYEQYF
TRBV4-2	TRBJ1-4	few	-	TGTGCCAGCAGCCAAGTAGGGCAGGTTAATGAAAAACTGTTTTTT	CASSQVGQVNEKLFF
TRBV12-3/TRBV12-4	TRBJ1-5	few	-	TGTGCCAGCAGTTTACAAATGGGGGTGCCCCAGCATTTT	CASSLQMGVPQHF
TRBV7-9	TRBJ1-4	few	-	TGTGCCAGCAAACCTGAGACAATTACCGAAAAACTGTTTTTT	CASKPETITEKLFF
TRBV4-3	TRBJ1-4	few	-	TGCGCCAGCAGCCAAGATTACAGCCCACTTGGCGAAAAACTGTTTTTT	CASSQDYSPLGEKLFF
TRBV20-1	TRBJ2-1	-	TRBD2	TGCAGTGCTTCGGGACTACGAAACTCGGAGCAGTTCTTC	CSASGLRNSEQFF
TRBV6-1	TRBJ2-3	few	-	TGTGCCAGCGTCGCTAGAGCAGGCACAGATACGCAGTATTTT	CASVARAGTDTQYF
TRBV5-4	TRBJ2-2	few	-	TGTGCCAGCAGCCTGGGTTATGGGGGCAAGAACACCGGGGAGCTGTTTTTT	CASSLGYGGKNTGELFF
TRBV7-6	TRBJ2-3	-	-	TGTGCCAGCAGCTTAGGCGCCAGAACTAGCACAGATACGCAGTATTTT	CASSLGARTSTDTQYF
TRBV25-1	TRBJ2-7	-	-	TGTGCCAGCAGTAGAGGGGGACGCGAGCAGTACTTC	CASSRGGREQYF
TRBV18	TRBJ1-4	-	-	TGTGCCAGCTCACCGGGGATCGGATCCCTGGAGGAAAAACTGTTTTTT	CASSPGIGSLEEKLFF